The present entry profiles one T cell receptor beta chain with its context. The data stem from a study of technical replicates of blood from a few donors. V lost 7 bases and J lost 5; bases outside the gene matches: 3. Germline CDR1 WNHNN, CDR2 SYGVQD (reference sequence). CDR3 length equals 12 residues. Profiled with immunoSEQ multiplex PCR; TCRdb holds only in-frame clones, not every one. Among about 80,000 clones listed, roughly 96% were seen once. This TCR was sampled from a human donor in good health. The V call is TRBV10-1, the J call TRBJ2-5; 8 bases line up with TRBD1. The sequenced material came from T cells isolated from PBMCs. This CDR3 reads CASIQGAETQYF. Written as DNA, the CDR3 is TGCGCCAGCATCCAGGGGGCGGAGACCCAGTACTTC.